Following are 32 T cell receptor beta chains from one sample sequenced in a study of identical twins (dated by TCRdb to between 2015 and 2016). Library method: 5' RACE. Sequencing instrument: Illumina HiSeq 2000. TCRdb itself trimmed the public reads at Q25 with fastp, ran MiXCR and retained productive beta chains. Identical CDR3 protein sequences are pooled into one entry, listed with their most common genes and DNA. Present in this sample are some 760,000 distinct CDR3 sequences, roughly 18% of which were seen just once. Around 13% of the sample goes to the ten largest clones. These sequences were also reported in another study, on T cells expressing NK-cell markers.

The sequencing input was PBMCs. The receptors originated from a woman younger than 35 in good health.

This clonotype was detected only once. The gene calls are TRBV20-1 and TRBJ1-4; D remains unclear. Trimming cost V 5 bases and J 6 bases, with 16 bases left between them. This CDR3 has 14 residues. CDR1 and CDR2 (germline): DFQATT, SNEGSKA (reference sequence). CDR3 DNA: TGCAGTGCTTCCCCGGGGAGCGTGGATGAAAAACTGTTTTTT. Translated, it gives CSASPGSVDEKLFF.

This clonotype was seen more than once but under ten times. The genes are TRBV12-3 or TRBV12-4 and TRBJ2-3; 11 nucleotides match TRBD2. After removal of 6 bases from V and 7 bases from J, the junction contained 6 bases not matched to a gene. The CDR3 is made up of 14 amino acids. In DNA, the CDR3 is TGTGCCAGCAGACCAGGGACTAGCGGATATACGCAGTATTTT. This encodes CASRPGTSGYTQYF.

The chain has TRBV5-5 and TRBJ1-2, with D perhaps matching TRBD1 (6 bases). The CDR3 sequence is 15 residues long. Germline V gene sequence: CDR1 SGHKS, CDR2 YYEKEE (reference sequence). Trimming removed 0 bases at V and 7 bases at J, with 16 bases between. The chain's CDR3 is CASSLAGTGWRGYTF. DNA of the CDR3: TGTGCCAGCAGCTTGGCCGGAACAGGGTGGCGTGGCTACACCTTC.

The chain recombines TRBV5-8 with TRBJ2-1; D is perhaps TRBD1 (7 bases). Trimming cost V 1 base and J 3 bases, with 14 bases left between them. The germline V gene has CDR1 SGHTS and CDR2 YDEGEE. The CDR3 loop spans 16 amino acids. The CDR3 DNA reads TGTGCCAGCAGCTTGATGCGGGGACAGATCTACAATGAGCAGTTCTTC. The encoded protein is CASSLMRGQIYNEQFF.

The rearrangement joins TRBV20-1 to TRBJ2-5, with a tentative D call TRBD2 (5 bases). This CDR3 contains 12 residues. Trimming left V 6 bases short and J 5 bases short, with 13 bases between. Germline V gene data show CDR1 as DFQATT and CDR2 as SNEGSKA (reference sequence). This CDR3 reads CSAPTPGETQYF. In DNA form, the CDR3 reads TGCAGTGCCCCGACCCCGGGGGAGACCCAGTACTTC.

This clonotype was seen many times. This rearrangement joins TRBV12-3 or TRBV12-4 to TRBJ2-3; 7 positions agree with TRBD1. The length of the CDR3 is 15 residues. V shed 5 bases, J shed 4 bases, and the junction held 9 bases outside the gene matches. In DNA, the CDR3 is TGTGCCAGCAGTAACAGGGACAGCTACTCAGATACGCAGTATTTT. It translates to CASSNRDSYSDTQYF.

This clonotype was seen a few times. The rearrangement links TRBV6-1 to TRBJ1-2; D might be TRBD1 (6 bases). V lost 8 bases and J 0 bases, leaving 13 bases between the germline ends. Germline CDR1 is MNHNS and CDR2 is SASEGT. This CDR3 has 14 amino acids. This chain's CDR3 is CASRGGPANYGYTF. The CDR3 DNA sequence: TGTGCCAGCCGAGGGGGGCCCGCTAACTATGGCTACACCTTC.

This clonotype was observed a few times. CDR3 sequence (DNA): TGTGCCATCAGAAGGGACGGATCAACGAACACCGGGGAGCTGTTTTTT. This sequence encodes CAIRRDGSTNTGELFF. The V and J genes are TRBV10-3 and TRBJ2-2, with D possibly being TRBD1 or TRBD2 (5 bases each). In germline, CDR1 is ENHRY, CDR2 SYGVKD. The CDR3 has 16 residues. V was cut by 6 bases and J by 0 bases, with 14 bases left in between.

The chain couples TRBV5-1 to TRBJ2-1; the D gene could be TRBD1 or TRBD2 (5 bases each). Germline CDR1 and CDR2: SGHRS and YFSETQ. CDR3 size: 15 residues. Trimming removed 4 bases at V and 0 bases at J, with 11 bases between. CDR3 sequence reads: CASSPGTISYNEQFF. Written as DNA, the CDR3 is TGCGCCAGCAGCCCCGGGACCATCTCCTACAATGAGCAGTTCTTC.

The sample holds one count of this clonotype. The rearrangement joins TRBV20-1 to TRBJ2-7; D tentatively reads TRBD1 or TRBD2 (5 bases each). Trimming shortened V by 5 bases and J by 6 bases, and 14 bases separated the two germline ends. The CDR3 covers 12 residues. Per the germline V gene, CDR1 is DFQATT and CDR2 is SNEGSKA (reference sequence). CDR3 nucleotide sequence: TGCAGTGCTGGGGACCCCGCCCGCGAGCAGTACTTC. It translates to CSAGDPAREQYF.

The CDR3 DNA follows: TGTGCCAGCAGTTACGATGGCCCCCTTTTCAGGGGGGACACTGAAGCTTTCTTT. It specifies CASSYDGPLFRGDTEAFF. The rearrangement uses TRBV6-5 and TRBJ1-1; 7 bases match TRBD1. The junction had 15 bases not matched to a gene; V was cut back by 2 bases and J by 3 bases. CDR3 length: 18 amino acids. Germline V gene lookup returns CDR1 MNHEY and CDR2 SVGAGI.

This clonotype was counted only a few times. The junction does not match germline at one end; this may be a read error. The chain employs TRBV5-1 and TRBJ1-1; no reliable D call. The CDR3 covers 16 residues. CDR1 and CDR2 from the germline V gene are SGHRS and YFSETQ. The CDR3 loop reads CASSLGPLGNNIEAFF. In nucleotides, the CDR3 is TGCGCCAGCAGCTTAGGTCCGTTGGGGAACAACATTGAAGCTTTCTTT. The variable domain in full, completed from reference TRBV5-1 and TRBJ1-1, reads KAGVTQTPRYLIKTRGQQVTLSCSPISGHRSVSWYQQTPGQGLQFLFEYFSETQRNKGNFPGRFSGRQFSNSRSEMNVSTLELGDSALYLCASSLGPLGNNIEAFFGQGTRLTVV.

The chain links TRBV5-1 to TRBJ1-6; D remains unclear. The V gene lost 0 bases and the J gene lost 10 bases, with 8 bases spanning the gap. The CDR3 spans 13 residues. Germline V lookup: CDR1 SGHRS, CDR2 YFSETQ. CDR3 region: CASSLGTGSPLHF. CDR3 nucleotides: TGCGCCAGCAGCTTGGGGACCGGGTCACCCCTCCACTTT. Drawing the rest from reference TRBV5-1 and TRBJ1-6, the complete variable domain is KAGVTQTPRYLIKTRGQQVTLSCSPISGHRSVSWYQQTPGQGLQFLFEYFSETQRNKGNFPGRFSGRQFSNSRSEMNVSTLELGDSALYLCASSLGTGSPLHFGNGTRLTVT.

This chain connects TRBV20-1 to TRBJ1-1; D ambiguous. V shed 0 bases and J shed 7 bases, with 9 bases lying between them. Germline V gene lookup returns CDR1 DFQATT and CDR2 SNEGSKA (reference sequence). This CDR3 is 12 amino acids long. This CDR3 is CSARDPRVEAFF. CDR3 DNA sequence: TGCAGTGCTAGAGATCCCCGAGTTGAAGCTTTCTTT.

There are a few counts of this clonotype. The CDR3 sequence is CASSFGTVSPQHF. CDR3 sequence (DNA): TGTGCCAGCAGTTTCGGGACGGTGAGTCCCCAGCATTTT. The chain couples TRBV12-3 or TRBV12-4 to TRBJ1-5; possibly TRBD1 for D (5 bases). Trimming removed 3 bases at V and 10 bases at J, with 13 bases between. The CDR3 runs to 13 residues.

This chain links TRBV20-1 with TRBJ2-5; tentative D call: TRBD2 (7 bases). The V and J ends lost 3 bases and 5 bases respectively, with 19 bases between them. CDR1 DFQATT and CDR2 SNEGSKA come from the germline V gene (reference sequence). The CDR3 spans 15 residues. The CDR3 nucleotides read TGCAGTGCTAGGGGGGGGCGTAGGGACTCGGAGACCCAGTACTTC. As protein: CSARGGRRDSETQYF.

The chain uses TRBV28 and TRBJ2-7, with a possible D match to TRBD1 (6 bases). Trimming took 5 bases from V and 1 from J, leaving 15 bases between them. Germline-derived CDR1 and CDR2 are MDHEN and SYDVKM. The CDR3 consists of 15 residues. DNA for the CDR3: TGTGCCAGCAGTCCATTGGGGGCAGCTTCCTACGAGCAGTACTTC. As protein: CASSPLGAASYEQYF.

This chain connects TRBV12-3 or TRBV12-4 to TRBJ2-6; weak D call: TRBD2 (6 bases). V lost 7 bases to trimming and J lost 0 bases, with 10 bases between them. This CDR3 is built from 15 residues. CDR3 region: CASTGLSSGANVLTF. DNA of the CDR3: TGTGCCAGCACGGGACTTTCCTCTGGGGCCAACGTCCTGACTTTC.

The CDR3 DNA sequence: TGCAGTGCTGCCCCCCTAGCGGATAGACAAGAGACCCAGTACTTC. It codes for CSAAPLADRQETQYF. The V call is TRBV20-1, the J call TRBJ2-5; 7 bases fit TRBD2. V lost 5 bases, J lost 2 bases, and 11 bases stayed unmatched. Germline CDR1 reads DFQATT; CDR2 reads SNEGSKA (reference sequence). This CDR3 is built from 15 residues.

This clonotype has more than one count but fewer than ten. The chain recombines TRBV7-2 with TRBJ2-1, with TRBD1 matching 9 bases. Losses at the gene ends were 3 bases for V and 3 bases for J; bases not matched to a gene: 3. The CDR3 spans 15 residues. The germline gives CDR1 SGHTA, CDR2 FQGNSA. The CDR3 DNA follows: TGTGCCAGCAGCTTCGGGACAGGGTACTACAATGAGCAGTTCTTC. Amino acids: CASSFGTGYYNEQFF. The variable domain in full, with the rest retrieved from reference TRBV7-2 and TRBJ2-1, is GAGVSQSPSNKVTEKGKDVELRCDPISGHTALYWYRQSLGQGLEFLIYFQGNSAPDKSGLPSDRFSAERTGGSVSTLTIQRTQQEDSAVYLCASSFGTGYYNEQFFGPGTRLTVL.

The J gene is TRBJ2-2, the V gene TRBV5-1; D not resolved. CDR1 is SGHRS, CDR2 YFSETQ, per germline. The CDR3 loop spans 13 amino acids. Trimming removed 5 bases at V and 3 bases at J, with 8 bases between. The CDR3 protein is CASSWEYTGELFF. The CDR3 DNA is TGCGCCAGCAGTTGGGAATACACCGGGGAGCTGTTTTTT.

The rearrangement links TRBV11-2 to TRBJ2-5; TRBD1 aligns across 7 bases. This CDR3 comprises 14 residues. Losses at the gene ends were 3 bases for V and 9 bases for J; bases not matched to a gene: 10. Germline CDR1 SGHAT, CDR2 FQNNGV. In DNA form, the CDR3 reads TGTGCCAGCAGCTTCACAGGGGCGCGGGTGGCCCAGTACTTC. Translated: CASSFTGARVAQYF.

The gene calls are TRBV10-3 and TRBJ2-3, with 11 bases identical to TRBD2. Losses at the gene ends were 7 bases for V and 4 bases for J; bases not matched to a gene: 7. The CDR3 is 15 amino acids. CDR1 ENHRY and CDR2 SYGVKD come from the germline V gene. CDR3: CAITDPLAGADTQYF. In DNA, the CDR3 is TGTGCCATCACCGACCCACTAGCGGGAGCAGATACGCAGTATTTT.

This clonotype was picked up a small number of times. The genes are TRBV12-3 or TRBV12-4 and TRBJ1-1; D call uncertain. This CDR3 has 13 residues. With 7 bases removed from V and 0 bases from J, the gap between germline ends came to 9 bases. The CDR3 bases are TGTGCCAGCATATTGCGGCTGAACACTGAAGCTTTCTTT. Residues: CASILRLNTEAFF.

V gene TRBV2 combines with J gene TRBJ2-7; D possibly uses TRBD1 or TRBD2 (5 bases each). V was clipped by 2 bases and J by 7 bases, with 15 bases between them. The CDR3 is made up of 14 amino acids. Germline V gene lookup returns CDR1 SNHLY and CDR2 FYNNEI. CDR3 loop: CASSEQGATREQYF. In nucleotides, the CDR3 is TGTGCCAGCAGTGAACAGGGAGCCACGAGGGAGCAGTACTTC.

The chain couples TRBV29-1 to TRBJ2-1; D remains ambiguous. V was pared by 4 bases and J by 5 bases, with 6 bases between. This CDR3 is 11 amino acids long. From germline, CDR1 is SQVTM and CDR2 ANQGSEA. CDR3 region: CSVGSHNEQFF. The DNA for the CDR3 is TGCAGCGTTGGCAGTCACAATGAGCAGTTCTTC.

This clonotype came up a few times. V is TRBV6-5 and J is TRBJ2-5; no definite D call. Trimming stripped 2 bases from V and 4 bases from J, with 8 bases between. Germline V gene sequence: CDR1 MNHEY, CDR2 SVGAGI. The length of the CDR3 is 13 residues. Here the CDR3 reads CASSYGWRETQYF. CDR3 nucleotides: TGTGCCAGCAGTTACGGCTGGCGAGAGACCCAGTACTTC.

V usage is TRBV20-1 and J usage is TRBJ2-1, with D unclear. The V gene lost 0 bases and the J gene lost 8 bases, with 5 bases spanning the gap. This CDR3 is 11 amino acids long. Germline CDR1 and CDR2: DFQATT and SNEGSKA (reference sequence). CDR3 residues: CSAREWDEQFF. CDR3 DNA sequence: TGCAGTGCTAGAGAATGGGATGAGCAGTTCTTC.

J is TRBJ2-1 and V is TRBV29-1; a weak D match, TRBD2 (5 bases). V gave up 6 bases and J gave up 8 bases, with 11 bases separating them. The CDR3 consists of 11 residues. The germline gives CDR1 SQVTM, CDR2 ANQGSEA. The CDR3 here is CSVGSWDEQFF. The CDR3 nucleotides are TGCAGCGTGGGGAGCTGGGATGAGCAGTTCTTC.

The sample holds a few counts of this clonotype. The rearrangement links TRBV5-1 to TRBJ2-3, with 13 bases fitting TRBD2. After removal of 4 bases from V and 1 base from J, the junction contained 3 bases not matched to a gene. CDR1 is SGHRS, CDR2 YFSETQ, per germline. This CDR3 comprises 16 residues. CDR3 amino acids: CASSIGTSGGTDTQYF. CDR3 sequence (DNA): TGCGCCAGCAGCATAGGGACTAGCGGGGGCACAGATACGCAGTATTTT.

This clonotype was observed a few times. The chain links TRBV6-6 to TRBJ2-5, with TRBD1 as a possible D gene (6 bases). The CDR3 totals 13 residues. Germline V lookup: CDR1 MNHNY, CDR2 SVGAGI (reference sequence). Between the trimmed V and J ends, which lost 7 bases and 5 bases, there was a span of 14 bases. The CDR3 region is CASTLTGDETQYF. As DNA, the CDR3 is TGTGCCAGCACCCTGACAGGAGACGAGACCCAGTACTTC.

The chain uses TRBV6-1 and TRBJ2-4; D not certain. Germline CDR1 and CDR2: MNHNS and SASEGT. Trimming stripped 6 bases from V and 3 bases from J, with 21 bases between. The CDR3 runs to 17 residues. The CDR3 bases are TGTGCCAGCAGCCGTATAGTCACCAGTGGTGGCAAAAACATTCAGTACTTC. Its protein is CASSRIVTSGGKNIQYF.